These 23 T cell receptor beta chains share one sample of origin, sequenced in a study of spatial heterogeneity in lung cancer. Time point reported: sample taken at primary tumor resection. Using its own MiXCR run on the 5' RACE reads, TCRdb lists one record per CDR3 protein. The sample carries about 45,000 distinct CDR3 sequences, 6.8% recorded once. The sequences come from PBMCs, collected at surgery. Receptors originate from a female donor with early-stage non-small cell lung cancer.

This clonotype occurred many times. The V call is TRBV7-9, the J call TRBJ1-2, with 10 bases aligning to TRBD1. The CDR3 covers 16 residues. The V and J ends lost 7 bases and 2 bases, in that order; junction bases with no gene match: 10. CDR1 is SEHNR, CDR2 FQNEAQ, per germline (reference sequence). The CDR3 region is CASTQTGGALNYGYTF. The CDR3 nucleotides read TGTGCCAGCACCCAGACAGGGGGCGCCCTGAACTATGGCTACACCTTC.

This clonotype was counted ten times or more. The chain employs TRBV20-1 and TRBJ2-7, with unresolved D. Germline-derived CDR1 and CDR2 are DFQATT and SNEGSKA (reference sequence). This CDR3 contains 12 residues. The V and J ends lost 3 bases and 0 bases respectively, with 6 bases between them. CDR3 protein: CSARGNSYEQYF. In nucleotides, the CDR3 is TGCAGTGCTAGGGGGAACTCCTACGAGCAGTACTTC.

This clonotype was counted a few times. The chain employs TRBV20-1 and TRBJ1-4; perhaps TRBD1 as D (6 bases). CDR1 is DFQATT, CDR2 SNEGSKA, per germline (reference sequence). CDR3 length: 13 residues. V was shortened by 5 bases and J by 3 bases, with 10 bases between the two germline ends. CDR3 nucleotides: TGCAGTGCTGTACAGGGACCTAATGAAAAACTGTTTTTT. Its translation is CSAVQGPNEKLFF.

This clonotype was detected ten times or more. This sequence joins TRBV2 and TRBJ2-5, with a weak D call TRBD1 (5 bases). The CDR3 length is 13 residues. The V and J ends lost 3 bases and 5 bases respectively, with 10 bases between them. The germline V gene has CDR1 SNHLY and CDR2 FYNNEI. The CDR3 protein is CASSEWGLETQYF. The CDR3, as DNA: TGTGCCAGCAGTGAGTGGGGCCTGGAGACCCAGTACTTC.

This clonotype was seen repeatedly, ten times or more. The chain links TRBV29-1 to TRBJ2-1; D gene ambiguous. Germline loops: CDR1 SQVTM, CDR2 ANQGSEA. V was cut by 0 bases and J by 0 bases, with 12 bases left in between. The CDR3 is made up of 16 amino acids. DNA of the CDR3: TGCAGCGTTGAAGATCTTAAGAGGCGCTCCTACAATGAGCAGTTCTTC. It yields the protein CSVEDLKRRSYNEQFF.

In DNA, the CDR3 is TGTGCCAGCTCACCACCGTTGGGTGACGGTCAGCCCCAGCATTTT. Translation: CASSPPLGDGQPQHF. The chain links TRBV18 to TRBJ1-5; D remains unclear. CDR1 KGHSH and CDR2 LQKENI come from the germline V gene. The CDR3 is made up of 15 amino acids. Trimming took off 0 bases at V and 6 bases at J, with 12 bases between the two ends.

This chain connects TRBV4-1 to TRBJ1-4; maybe TRBD1 (5 bases). The V gene's germline CDR1 is MGHRA and CDR2 YSYEKL. The CDR3 contains 15 residues. Trimming left V 4 bases short and J 4 bases short, with 13 bases between. CDR3 sequence (DNA): TGCGCCAGCAGCCCGGGGACTGGTGGTAATGAAAAACTGTTTTTT. Translation: CASSPGTGGNEKLFF.

A few counts support this clonotype. CDR3 sequence: CASSRGGSSYNEQFF. In nucleotides, the CDR3 is TGTGCCAGCAGTCGTGGGGGTAGCTCCTACAATGAGCAGTTCTTC. V gene TRBV6-5 combines with J gene TRBJ2-1; D possibly uses TRBD1 or TRBD2 (5 bases each). This CDR3 has 15 residues. V was clipped by 5 bases and J by 0 bases, with 11 bases between them. CDR1 is MNHEY and CDR2 is SVGAGI in the germline V gene.

This clonotype has only a few counts. The chain couples TRBV6-5 to TRBJ1-1, with D possibly TRBD1 on 6 matching bases. The V gene's germline CDR1 is MNHEY and CDR2 SVGAGI. V lost 2 bases to trimming and J lost 10 bases, with 14 bases between them. CDR3 length equals 13 residues. DNA for the CDR3: TGTGCCAGCAGTTACGATCACCAAGGGGGAGCTTTCTTT. Amino acid sequence: CASSYDHQGGAFF.

The chain joins TRBV28 to TRBJ2-3; D gene ambiguous. Germline values: CDR1 MDHEN, CDR2 SYDVKM. The CDR3 sequence is 12 residues long. Trimming stripped 6 bases from V and 3 bases from J, with 7 bases between. For the CDR3, the DNA is TGTGCCAGCAGCGATAGAACAGATACGCAGTATTTT. Amino acids: CASSDRTDTQYF.

This clonotype was counted ten times or more. The rearrangement uses TRBV2 and TRBJ1-1; D possibly corresponds to TRBD1 (6 bases). Trimming stripped 5 bases from V and 5 bases from J, with 15 bases between. The germline V gene has CDR1 SNHLY and CDR2 FYNNEI. The CDR3 runs to 14 residues. The CDR3 here is CASSFLEGGTEAFF. For the CDR3, the DNA is TGTGCCAGCAGTTTCCTAGAGGGGGGGACTGAAGCTTTCTTT.

Many counts were recorded for this clonotype. CDR3 in amino acids: CASSSHGTVSNQPQHF. The DNA for the CDR3 is TGTGCCAGCAGTTCACACGGGACGGTCAGCAATCAGCCCCAGCATTTT. The chain employs TRBV27 and TRBJ1-5; possibly TRBD1 for D (5 bases). V was shortened by 4 bases and J by 1 base, with 14 bases between the two germline ends. This CDR3 has 16 residues. CDR1 and CDR2 (germline): MNHEY, SMNVEV (reference sequence).

This clonotype was observed many times. The V gene is TRBV12-3 or TRBV12-4, the J gene TRBJ1-6; D remains unclear. The CDR3 has 15 residues. Trimming removed 4 bases at V and 5 bases at J, with 12 bases between. The CDR3 region is CASSSQLRNNSPLHF. For the CDR3, the DNA is TGTGCCAGCAGTTCCCAGCTCAGGAATAATTCACCCCTCCACTTT.

This clonotype was detected only a few times. V is TRBV6-1 and J is TRBJ2-3; D gene ambiguous. The CDR3 runs 15 residues. V lost 4 bases, J lost 2 bases, and 13 bases lay in between. Looked up from germline, CDR1 is MNHNS and CDR2 is SASEGT. The chain's CDR3 is CASSADRLLTDTQYF. CDR3 in DNA: TGTGCCAGCAGTGCCGACCGACTCCTCACAGATACGCAGTATTTT.

This clonotype was detected ten times or more. The chain carries TRBV10-1 and TRBJ2-3; perhaps D is TRBD1 or TRBD2 (5 bases each). V was shortened by 4 bases and J by 7 bases, with 15 bases between the two germline ends. The CDR3 spans 14 residues. CDR1 and CDR2 from the germline V gene are WNHNN and SYGVQD (reference sequence). CDR3 in amino acids: CASSGLVGDHTQYF. CDR3 DNA: TGCGCCAGCAGTGGACTCGTGGGGGACCATACGCAGTATTTT.

For this clonotype: This clone may be a read error of a much larger clone one base away. This chain joins TRBV7-9 and TRBJ1-1; 10 bases are a match to TRBD1. Germline V gene data show CDR1 as SEHNR and CDR2 as FQNEAQ (reference sequence). The CDR3 length is 15 residues. CDR3 protein: CASTPGGQGSTAAFF. CDR3 nucleotide sequence: TGTGCCAGCACCCCGGGGGGACAGGGGAGCACTGCAGCTTTCTTT.

Many counts were recorded for this clonotype. The chain carries TRBV11-2 and TRBJ2-5; TRBD2 aligns across 7 bases. The CDR3 consists of 17 residues. Trimming cost V 0 bases and J 8 bases; bases outside gene matches: 15. The germline V gene has CDR1 SGHAT and CDR2 FQNNGV. CDR3 loop: CASSLDHERGTGRTQYF. CDR3 DNA: TGTGCCAGCAGCTTAGATCATGAGCGGGGTACAGGTCGAACCCAGTACTTC.

The rearrangement links TRBV5-1 to TRBJ2-3; D possibly uses TRBD1 or TRBD2 (5 bases each). Germline V lookup: CDR1 SGHRS, CDR2 YFSETQ. Trimming left V 4 bases short and J 6 bases short, with 15 bases between. The CDR3 is 14 residues long. For the CDR3, the DNA is TGCGCCAGCAGCCAAATCCGCAGGGACGATACGCAGTATTTT. Residues: CASSQIRRDDTQYF.

Ten or more counts support this clonotype. V gene TRBV7-9 combines with J gene TRBJ2-7; 8 bases line up with TRBD1. This CDR3 is 14 amino acids long. Germline V gene sequence: CDR1 SEHNR, CDR2 FQNEAQ (reference sequence). The ends lost 5 bases at V and 4 bases at J; junction bases unmatched: 7. This CDR3 is CASSRSGGAYEQYF. The CDR3, as DNA: TGTGCCAGCAGCCGGTCAGGGGGCGCATACGAGCAGTACTTC.

This clonotype was seen a few times. This chain connects TRBV5-4 to TRBJ2-3, with 11 bases identical to TRBD2. The germline gives CDR1 SGHNT, CDR2 YYREEE (reference sequence). This CDR3 contains 14 residues. The ends lost 0 bases at V and 8 bases at J; junction bases unmatched: 2. The DNA for the CDR3 is TGTGCCAGCAGCTTGGTTAGCGGGGGGGGTACGCAGTATTTT. Its translation is CASSLVSGGGTQYF. Full variable domain (rest looked up from reference TRBV5-4 and TRBJ2-3): ETGVTQSPTHLIKTRGQQVTLRCSSQSGHNTVSWYQQALGQGPQFIFQYYREEENGRGNFPPRFSGLQFPNYSSELNVNALELDDSALYLCASSLVSGGGTQYFGPGTRLTVL.

This clonotype came up many times. The CDR3 spells CASSLAPPGSVNEQFF. Written as DNA, the CDR3 is TGTGCCAGCAGCTTAGCCCCCCCAGGGTCGGTCAATGAGCAGTTCTTC. The chain carries TRBV7-2 and TRBJ2-1; possibly TRBD1 for D (5 bases). Germline V CDR1 and CDR2: SGHTA, FQGNSA. There are 16 residues in the CDR3. The germline V and J ends were trimmed by 0 bases and 6 bases, with 15 bases remaining between them.

This clonotype was detected many times. This chain joins TRBV12-3 or TRBV12-4 and TRBJ2-1; no clear D. Trimming took 2 bases from V and 2 from J, leaving 10 bases between them. This CDR3 has 15 amino acids. The CDR3 region is CASSLTSVAYNEQFF. The CDR3, as DNA: TGTGCCAGCAGTTTAACCAGCGTCGCCTACAATGAGCAGTTCTTC.

This clonotype was counted only a few times. This CDR3 reads CASSSTREQPQHF. CDR3 nucleotide sequence: TGTGCCAGCAGCTCGACCAGGGAACAGCCCCAGCATTTT. The gene calls are TRBV7-2 and TRBJ1-5; perhaps TRBD1 as D (5 bases). The ends were cut back, 4 bases at V and 7 bases at J, with 11 bases in the middle. Germline V gives CDR1 SGHTA, CDR2 FQGNSA. This CDR3 has 13 residues.